These 16 T cell receptor beta chains were sequenced from one sample in a study of T-cell reconstitution after alpha-beta-depleted transplantation in children. Unique molecular identifiers were used in preparing the TCRbeta library. TCRdb re-derived calls from the PCR reads in MiXCR, one entry per CDR3 protein. The table has about 980,000 distinct CDR3 sequences, around 30% seen once. Material: PBMCs, mostly from graft donor cells, obtained 360 days after TCRalphabeta/CD19-depleted stem cell transplant. The origin of the receptors is a boy in the first two years of life who had a stem cell transplant for SCID, so the T cells may come from the graft donor.

The V call is TRBV2, the J call TRBJ2-1; 12 bases agree with TRBD2. With V trimmed by 2 bases and J by 8 bases, 10 bases remained unmatched. Germline CDR1 and CDR2: SNHLY and FYNNEI. This CDR3 has 17 residues. The CDR3 sequence: CASSETLAGGPSDEQFF. The CDR3 DNA reads as TGTGCCAGCAGTGAAACGCTAGCGGGGGGGCCGTCTGATGAGCAGTTCTTC.

V usage is TRBV24-1 and J usage is TRBJ2-3; TRBD1 aligns across 9 bases. This CDR3 contains 16 residues. Germline V gene sequence: CDR1 KGHDR, CDR2 SFDVKD. V shed 6 bases, J shed 4 bases, and the junction held 10 bases outside the gene matches. The CDR3 DNA follows: TGTGCCACCAGTTTCAACGGACAGGGGTGGGCAGATACGCAGTATTTT. This gives the protein CATSFNGQGWADTQYF.

The V gene is TRBV18, the J gene TRBJ2-3, with D hard to call. The V and J ends lost 6 bases and 6 bases respectively, with 16 bases between them. Per germline, CDR1 KGHSH and CDR2 LQKENI. The CDR3 is 14 amino acids. The CDR3 coding sequence is TGTGCCAGCTCCCCAAAGTCGCCCACGGATACGCAGTATTTT. Translating it yields CASSPKSPTDTQYF. The full variable domain, completed using reference TRBV18 and TRBJ2-3, is NAGVMQNPRHLVRRRGQEARLRCSPMKGHSHVYWYRQLPEEGLKFMVYLQKENIIDESGMPKERFSAEFPKEGPSILRIQQVVRGDSAAYFCASSPKSPTDTQYFGPGTRLTVL.

This clonotype was seen more than once but under ten times. In nucleotides, the CDR3 is TGCGCCAGCAGCTTGTGGTCGCTGACAGATACGCAGTATTTT. This gives the protein CASSLWSLTDTQYF. The rearrangement uses TRBV5-1 and TRBJ2-3; D gene uncertain. Trimming took off 1 base at V and 3 bases at J, with 9 bases between the two ends. CDR1 is SGHRS and CDR2 is YFSETQ in the germline V gene. This CDR3 has 14 residues. Complete variable domain (other parts from reference TRBV5-1 and TRBJ2-3): KAGVTQTPRYLIKTRGQQVTLSCSPISGHRSVSWYQQTPGQGLQFLFEYFSETQRNKGNFPGRFSGRQFSNSRSEMNVSTLELGDSALYLCASSLWSLTDTQYFGPGTRLTVL.

This clonotype has more than one count but fewer than ten. The V and J genes are TRBV29-1 and TRBJ2-1; 7 bases are shared with TRBD1. This CDR3 is 14 amino acids long. Germline-derived CDR1 and CDR2 are SQVTM and ANQGSEA. V lost 2 bases and J lost 5; bases outside the gene matches: 6. CDR3 DNA: TGCAGCGTTGAATCGACAGGGTGGAACAATGAGCAGTTCTTC. This sequence encodes CSVESTGWNNEQFF.

The chain employs TRBV28 and TRBJ1-1; D unresolved. This CDR3 region has 11 residues. The germline V gene encodes CDR1 MDHEN and CDR2 SYDVKM. V was pared by 6 bases and J by 3 bases, with 5 bases between. The CDR3 here is CASRDHTEAFF. The CDR3 DNA is TGTGCCAGCAGAGACCACACTGAAGCTTTCTTT.

This clonotype has a handful of counts. The CDR3 region is CSVVRDPRTDTQYF. The CDR3 DNA follows: TGCAGCGTTGTCCGGGATCCCCGCACAGATACGCAGTATTTT. The V gene is TRBV29-1, the J gene TRBJ2-3, with TRBD2 as a possible D gene (5 bases). Trimming stripped 4 bases from V and 1 base from J, with 12 bases between. This CDR3 comprises 14 residues. Germline CDR1 and CDR2: SQVTM and ANQGSEA.

This clonotype was seen a handful of times. V is TRBV7-8 and J is TRBJ1-1; D is perhaps TRBD1 (5 bases). The ends were cut back, 7 bases at V and 5 bases at J, with 20 bases in the middle. The CDR3 covers 15 residues. The germline V gene has CDR1 SGHVS and CDR2 FQNEAQ. The CDR3 DNA sequence: TGTGCCAGCACCCCTTTGGGGCGGTCCGGGACTGAAGCTTTCTTT. This sequence encodes CASTPLGRSGTEAFF. Complete variable domain (other parts from reference TRBV7-8 and TRBJ1-1): GAGVSQSPRYKVAKRGQDVALRCDPISGHVSLFWYQQALGQGPEFLTYFQNEAQLDKSGLPSDRFFAERPEGSVSTLKIQRTQQEDSAVYLCASTPLGRSGTEAFFGQGTRLTVV.

The chain recombines TRBV5-5 with TRBJ2-3; D not resolved. The V gene's germline CDR1 is SGHKS and CDR2 YYEKEE (reference sequence). Deletions cut 4 bases from V and 2 bases from J, with 14 bases between. The CDR3 runs to 15 residues. CDR3 coding DNA: TGTGCCAGCAGCCTGGCTGTCCTAAACACAGATACGCAGTATTTT. Translated: CASSLAVLNTDTQYF.

This chain uses TRBV9 with TRBJ2-5; 9 nucleotides match TRBD2. The V gene's germline CDR1 is SGDLS and CDR2 YYNGEE. CDR3 length equals 16 residues. Trimming at V came to 0 bases and at J to 7 bases, leaving 10 bases not matched to a gene. This CDR3 is CASSVEPRGLARTQYF. DNA of the CDR3: TGTGCCAGCAGCGTAGAGCCCAGGGGACTAGCTCGGACCCAGTACTTC.

This clonotype was observed a few times. This chain's CDR3 is CASSVVGGSFGPDTQYF. The DNA for the CDR3 is TGTGCCAGCAGCGTAGTGGGTGGGAGCTTCGGTCCAGATACGCAGTATTTT. The chain joins TRBV9 to TRBJ2-3; a possible D gene is TRBD2 (5 bases). Trimming took off 0 bases at V and 4 bases at J, with 18 bases between the two ends. Germline CDR1 reads SGDLS; CDR2 reads YYNGEE. CDR3 length: 17 amino acids.

This chain uses TRBV28 with TRBJ2-7; 10 bases are shared with TRBD1. CDR1 MDHEN and CDR2 SYDVKM come from the germline V gene. The CDR3 has 15 amino acids. V shed 5 bases and J 4 bases; nucleotides not matched to a gene: 8. DNA of the CDR3: TGTGCCAGCAGTGAGAGCAGACAGGGGGCTTACGAGCAGTACTTC. Translating it yields CASSESRQGAYEQYF.

J is TRBJ2-5 and V is TRBV7-7, with 9 bases lining up with TRBD1. The trim removed 5 bases at V and 1 base at J, leaving 5 bases unmatched. The CDR3 runs to 15 residues. Germline V CDR1 and CDR2: SSHAT, FNYEAQ (reference sequence). CDR3 sequence (DNA): TGTGCCAGCAGCCCGGGGGACAGGGCCCAAGAGACCCAGTACTTC. Translated, it gives CASSPGDRAQETQYF.

This clonotype was found a few times. This chain connects TRBV13 to TRBJ2-3; 10 bases are shared with TRBD2. The V gene's germline CDR1 is PRHDT and CDR2 FYEKMQ (reference sequence). The CDR3 loop spans 19 amino acids. Losses at the gene ends were 3 bases for V and 5 bases for J; bases not matched to a gene: 17. CDR3 coding DNA: TGTGCCAGCAGCTTGTCGAGTACCAGCGGGGGGGCCAAGGTAGATACGCAGTATTTT. Protein: CASSLSSTSGGAKVDTQYF. The full variable domain, rest sourced from reference TRBV13 and TRBJ2-3, is AAGVIQSPRHLIKEKRETATLKCYPIPRHDTVYWYQQGPGQDPQFLISFYEKMQSDKGSIPDRFSAQQFSDYHSELNMSSLELGDSALYFCASSLSSTSGGAKVDTQYFGPGTRLTVL.

This chain links TRBV5-1 with TRBJ2-7; 8 bases align to TRBD1. Germline V lookup: CDR1 SGHRS, CDR2 YFSETQ. Losses at the gene ends were 3 bases for V and 4 bases for J; bases not matched to a gene: 6. CDR3 length: 14 residues. The DNA of the CDR3 is TGCGCCAGCAGCTCGCGACAGGGGTGGTACGAGCAGTACTTC. Amino acid sequence: CASSSRQGWYEQYF.

The V call is TRBV27, the J call TRBJ1-1; no definite D call. Germline values: CDR1 MNHEY, CDR2 SMNVEV (reference sequence). The CDR3 runs 13 residues. Between the trimmed V and J ends, which lost 5 bases and 1 base, there was a span of 8 bases. CDR3 sequence reads: CASSQLRNTEAFF. Here the CDR3 DNA reads TGTGCCAGCAGTCAACTGAGGAACACTGAAGCTTTCTTT.